This section outlines one T cell receptor (beta chain) sequence together with its context. This sample also contains other DNA sequences that code for the same CDR3. The data stem from a study of cytomegalovirus exposure and HLA in healthy donors. Primers included in the PCR were 60 Vbeta and 13 Jbeta primers. Sequenced by immunoSEQ multiplex PCR; TCRdb stores in-frame clones only, minus some. The data contain around 190,000 clones, around 84% of them singletons. The sequenced sample consisted of PBMCs. The TCR was taken from a woman aged 18 to 35 in good health and CMV-seronegative.

The CDR3 DNA reads as TGTGCCAGCAGCATCGAAGGGGCCTACTATGGCTACACCTTC. Translated: CASSIEGAYYGYTF. The rearrangement links TRBV13 to TRBJ1-2, with D perhaps matching TRBD1 (5 bases). This CDR3 is 14 amino acids long. V lost 5 bases and J lost 3, with 13 bases in between. From germline, CDR1 is PRHDT and CDR2 FYEKMQ (reference sequence).